A selection of T cell receptor beta chains follows, all from one sample in a study of T cell repertoires in cytomegalovirus infection. From the reads, TCRdb called clonotypes with MiXCR, one entry per CDR3 protein. The table includes roughly 310,000 distinct CDR3 sequences, 15% to 20% detected once. Sequencing input: PBMCs. The origin of the receptors is a human donor in good health (CMV status not recorded). Some clones in this sample may be carry-over from other donors' samples. Each CDR3 is given with its conserved first and last residue. D genes are given only for firm matches. Clone size appears in some rows only: once, few, many, or a class for an expanded clone.

V gene	clone size	J gene	D gene	CDR3 length	CDR3 DNA	CDR3 protein
TRBV6-1	NA	TRBJ2-2	NA	14	TGTGCCACCCAATTTGACCTCTGGATCGGGGAGCTGTTTTTT	CATQFDLWIGELFF
TRBV12-3/TRBV12-4	once	TRBJ1-5	NA	14	TGTGCCAGCAGTTTTGGCCGGGTCAATCAGCCCCAGCATTTT	CASSFGRVNQPQHF
TRBV12-3/TRBV12-4	few	TRBJ1-6	NA	14	TGTGCCAGCAGTAGAGGGGCAGCAGAGTCACCCCTCCACTTT	CASSRGAAESPLHF
TRBV20-1	few	TRBJ1-6	NA	13	TGCAGTGCTGGGGGAGGGAATAATTCACCCCTCCACTTT	CSAGGGNNSPLHF
TRBV7-8	many	TRBJ2-7	NA	11	TGTGCCAGCAGCACCTCTTACGAGCAGTACTTC	CASSTSYEQYF
TRBV6-1	many	TRBJ2-5	TRBD2	20	TGTGCCAGCAGTTCGATCGGGCCGATCTCTAGCGGGGGGACCCAAGAGACCCAGTACTTC	CASSSIGPISSGGTQETQYF
TRBV6-1	many	TRBJ2-5	NA	15	TGTGCCAGCAGCTCACTAGGGACCGTCAGGGAGACCCAGTACTTC	CASSSLGTVRETQYF
TRBV6-5	NA	TRBJ1-3	NA	18	TGTGCCAGCAGTTACTCGAGATCGACAGAACTCTCTGGAAACACCATATATTTT	CASSYSRSTELSGNTIYF
TRBV20-1	few	TRBJ2-2	NA	16	TGCAGTGCTAGAGAGGGCAGGCCGGCGAACACCGGGGAGCTGTTTTTT	CSAREGRPANTGELFF
TRBV28	many	TRBJ2-5	TRBD2	13	TGTGCCAGCAGTTTCGGGGAGGGAGAGACCCAGTACTTC	CASSFGEGETQYF
TRBV28	many	TRBJ2-5	TRBD1	14	TGTGCCAGCAGTTCGGGACAGGGGAAGGAGACCCAGTACTTC	CASSSGQGKETQYF
TRBV20-1	NA	TRBJ2-5	NA	12	TGCAGTGCTAGGGACAGTCAAGAGACCCAGTACTTC	CSARDSQETQYF
TRBV20-1	many	TRBJ1-5	NA	16	TGCAGTGCTAGAGCCCTACAGGATTATAGCAATCAGCCCCAGCATTTT	CSARALQDYSNQPQHF
TRBV6-1	many	TRBJ2-2	TRBD1	15	TGTGCCAGCAGTCAGGGACAGGGGGCCGTTGGGGAGCTGTTTTTT	CASSQGQGAVGELFF
TRBV5-8	few	TRBJ2-7	NA	13	TGTGCCAGCAGCTTGGTTTCATTCTACGAGCAGTACTTC	CASSLVSFYEQYF
TRBV20-1	NA	TRBJ1-3	NA	12	TGCAGTGCCCGCCCAGCTGGAAACACCATATATTTT	CSARPAGNTIYF
TRBV4-1	NA	TRBJ1-1	NA	15	TGCGCCAGCAGCCAAGCGGCCAGGGATAACACTGAAGCTTTCTTT	CASSQAARDNTEAFF
TRBV12-3/TRBV12-4	many	TRBJ2-3	NA	15	TGTGCCAGCAGTTTTGATGTGGCACGGCTAGATACGCAGTATTTT	CASSFDVARLDTQYF
TRBV6-6	few	TRBJ2-7	NA	15	TGTGCCAGCAGTTACTATGGCGGATCACCCTACGAGCAGTACTTC	CASSYYGGSPYEQYF
TRBV7-2	many	TRBJ2-7	NA	14	TGTGCCAGCAGCTTCAAAGACAGCTCCTACGAGCAGTACTTC	CASSFKDSSYEQYF
TRBV3-1	NA	TRBJ2-7	NA	16	TGTGCCAGCAGCCAAGATCCCCCCGGCTTATCCTACGAGCAGTACTTC	CASSQDPPGLSYEQYF
TRBV7-2	many	TRBJ2-5	NA	14	TGTGCCAGCAGCTTAGCGACTTCTCGAAAGACCCAGTACTTC	CASSLATSRKTQYF
TRBV7-2	few	TRBJ1-2	NA	13	TGTGCCAGCAGCTTAGCTTCGCCCTATGGCTACACCTTC	CASSLASPYGYTF
TRBV12-3/TRBV12-4	many	TRBJ2-7	NA	14	TGTGCCAGCAGTTCTACAGTGGTCGACTACGAGCAGTACTTC	CASSSTVVDYEQYF
TRBV20-1	NA	TRBJ1-4	NA	14	TGCAGTGCTAGAGATCCAGGGCGAGTGGAAAAACTGTTTTTT	CSARDPGRVEKLFF
TRBV20-1	NA	TRBJ1-5	NA	16	TGCAGTGCTAGAGATATCGAAACAGGAGATCATCAGCCCCAGCATTTT	CSARDIETGDHQPQHF
TRBV7-2	few	TRBJ2-5	TRBD1	14	TGTGCCAGCAGCTTAACAAGGGACAGCTACACCCAGTACTTC	CASSLTRDSYTQYF
TRBV12-3/TRBV12-4	many	TRBJ2-3	NA	13	TGTGCCAGCCAGGGCTACAGCACAGATACGCAGTATTTT	CASQGYSTDTQYF
TRBV7-3	NA	TRBJ2-3	TRBD1	14	TGTGCCAGCAGTGCCGAGGGGACAGCAGATACGCAGTATTTT	CASSAEGTADTQYF
TRBV28	NA	TRBJ1-3	TRBD1	13	TGTGCCACACAGGGGGCGCGGAGAAACACCATATATTTT	CATQGARRNTIYF
TRBV6-5	NA	TRBJ2-1	NA	13	TGTGCCAACAGTACCAATACTCGGGGTGAGCAGTTCTTC	CANSTNTRGEQFF
TRBV2	NA	TRBJ2-7	TRBD1	14	TGTGCCAGCAGTGACAGGACAGGGGGGGACGAGCAGTACTTC	CASSDRTGGDEQYF
TRBV18	NA	TRBJ1-1	NA	14	TGTGCCAGCTCACCAAGGACCGACAACACTGAAGCTTTCTTT	CASSPRTDNTEAFF
TRBV27	NA	TRBJ1-2	NA	14	TGTGCCAGCAGAGGCAGGGGCACTAACTATGGCTACACCTTC	CASRGRGTNYGYTF
TRBV25-1	many	TRBJ2-1	NA	17	TGTGCCAGCAGTGCTGATATCGGGGACCTCTACTCCAATGAGCAGTTCTTC	CASSADIGDLYSNEQFF
TRBV4-1	many	TRBJ2-1	NA	17	TGCGCCAGCAGCCCGGCGGAGGCGGGGCCGCATCGCGATGAGCAGTTCTTC	CASSPAEAGPHRDEQFF
TRBV2	few	TRBJ2-2	NA	16	TGTGCCAGCAGACAAGGGGTTCAAACGAACACCGGGGAGCTGTTTTTT	CASRQGVQTNTGELFF
TRBV10-3	NA	TRBJ2-2	NA	18	TGTGCCATCAGCGGCGGCCCTGTTCAAAAGGTCGACACCGGGGAGCTGTTTTTT	CAISGGPVQKVDTGELFF
TRBV7-9	many	TRBJ2-3	TRBD1	18	TGTGCCAGCAGATACCCGGGGGTAACAGGGGGCTTCCGGGATACGCAGTATTTT	CASRYPGVTGGFRDTQYF
TRBV3-1	few	TRBJ2-7	NA	16	TGTGCCAGCAGCCCTTTCGGGGCGGTTAGCTCCTACGAGCAGTACTTC	CASSPFGAVSSYEQYF
TRBV20-1	NA	TRBJ1-5	NA	12	TGCAGTGCTAGTTACTCCAATCAGCCCCAGCATTTT	CSASYSNQPQHF
TRBV4-1	NA	TRBJ2-1	TRBD1	17	TGCGCCAGCAGCCAAGAAAGGGCCAGGGGGCTCAACAATGAGCAGTTCTTC	CASSQERARGLNNEQFF
TRBV28	NA	TRBJ1-6	NA	15	TGTGCCAGCAGTTTCCTCAGGGGAGGGGAACCACCCCTCCACTTT	CASSFLRGGEPPLHF
TRBV24-1	NA	TRBJ2-3	TRBD2	17	TGTGCCACCAGTGATTTATCAGCGGGGGGGAGCACAGATACGCAGTATTTT	CATSDLSAGGSTDTQYF
TRBV12-3/TRBV12-4	many	TRBJ2-1	TRBD1	15	TGTGCCAGCAGACCGACGGACAGGCCCTACAATGAGCAGTTCTTC	CASRPTDRPYNEQFF
TRBV4-3	many	TRBJ1-3	NA	15	TGCGCCAGCAGCCAAGGCAGGACCTCTGGAAACACCATATATTTT	CASSQGRTSGNTIYF